This TCR beta chain was identified in a study of blood T cells in healthy people across ages. As concerns this clonotype: The antigen remains undetermined.

PCR was performed a second time for about 6 to 11 cycles using a sample-barcoded 5' primer and a J-beta primer mix. TCRdb called the 5' RACE reads again in MiXCR, with one record for every CDR3 protein. This sample has roughly 1.5 million distinct CDR3 sequences; approximately 42% occur once, and the top ten carry more than 4%. Notes on the study in general: Any changes in expanded clonotypes were possibly confounded, as donor CMV status remained unknown. It was the long-lived donors that had more naive CD4+ cells and higher diversity than aged donors. PBMCs went unsorted, and a conclusive naive versus antigen-experienced comparison was therefore prevented.

The sample, around 10 milliliters of peripheral blood, was drawn from each donor. V was shortened by 1 base and J by 0 bases, with 13 bases between the two germline ends. This CDR3 has 18 amino acids. In germline, CDR1 is LGHNA, CDR2 YSLEER. The sequence came from a woman in her late teens or twenties in good health. The chain employs TRBV4-3 and TRBJ1-6; unclear D gene. Source material: blood. CDR3 loop: CASSQGVRWDSYNSPLHF. The CDR3 DNA reads TGCGCCAGCAGCCAAGGTGTGAGGTGGGACTCCTATAATTCACCCCTCCACTTT.